This T cell receptor beta chain came from a study of shared clonotypes between healthy human individuals. Naive CD8 cells were CD45RO-negative, positively selected for CCR7, excluding terminally differentiated effector memory CD45RA+ cells. With respect to this clone: The same CDR3 can be traced to other DNA sequences in this sample.

The CDR3 consists of 12 residues. The germline V gene has CDR1 GTSNPN and CDR2 SVGIG (reference sequence). Trimming removed 2 bases from V and 2 bases from J, with 7 bases in between. Data came from immunoSEQ multiplex PCR; TCRdb stores just in-frame clones and leaves some out. The sample holds about 2 million clones, just under 95% seen once. The clonotype comes from a man aged 18 to 29 in good health. Sequencing input: naive CD8+ T cells sorted from blood. The chain links TRBV30 to TRBJ2-7; D ambiguous. For the CDR3, the DNA is TGTGCCTGGAGTTCCCCTCCCTACGAGCAGTACTTC. Its protein product is CAWSSPPYEQYF. Full variable domain (missing parts from reference TRBV30 and TRBJ2-7): SQTIHQWPATLVQPVGSPLSLECTVEGTSNPNLYWYRQAAGRGLQLLFYSVGIGQISSEVPQNLSASRPQDRQFILSSKKLLLSDSGFYLCAWSSPPYEQYFGPGTRLTVT.